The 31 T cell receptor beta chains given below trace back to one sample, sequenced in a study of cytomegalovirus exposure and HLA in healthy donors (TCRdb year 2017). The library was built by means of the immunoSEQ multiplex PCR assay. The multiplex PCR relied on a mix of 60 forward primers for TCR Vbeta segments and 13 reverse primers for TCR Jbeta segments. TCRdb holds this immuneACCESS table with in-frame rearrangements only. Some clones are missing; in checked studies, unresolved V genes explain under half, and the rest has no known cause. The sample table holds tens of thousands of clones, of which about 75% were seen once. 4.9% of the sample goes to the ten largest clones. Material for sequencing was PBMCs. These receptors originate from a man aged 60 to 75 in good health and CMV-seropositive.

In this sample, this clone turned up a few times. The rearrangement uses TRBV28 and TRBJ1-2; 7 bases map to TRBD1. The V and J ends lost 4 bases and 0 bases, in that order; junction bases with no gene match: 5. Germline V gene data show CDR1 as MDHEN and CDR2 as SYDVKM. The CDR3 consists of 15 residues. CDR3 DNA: TGTGCCAGCAGTTCAGGGACAGCCTCTAACTATGGCTACACCTTC. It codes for CASSSGTASNYGYTF.

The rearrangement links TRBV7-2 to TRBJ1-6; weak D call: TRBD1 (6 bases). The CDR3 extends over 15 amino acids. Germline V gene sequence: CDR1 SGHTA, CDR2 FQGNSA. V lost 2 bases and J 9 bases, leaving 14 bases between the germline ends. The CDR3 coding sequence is TGTGCCAGCAGCTTAAAGGGACAAATGACTTCACCCCTCCACTTT. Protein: CASSLKGQMTSPLHF.

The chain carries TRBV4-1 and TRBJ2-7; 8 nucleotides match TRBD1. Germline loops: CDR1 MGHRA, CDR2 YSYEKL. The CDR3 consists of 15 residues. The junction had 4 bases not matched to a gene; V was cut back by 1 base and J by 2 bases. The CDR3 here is CASSQAQTGAYEQYF. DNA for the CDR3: TGCGCCAGCAGCCAAGCCCAGACAGGGGCCTACGAGCAGTACTTC.

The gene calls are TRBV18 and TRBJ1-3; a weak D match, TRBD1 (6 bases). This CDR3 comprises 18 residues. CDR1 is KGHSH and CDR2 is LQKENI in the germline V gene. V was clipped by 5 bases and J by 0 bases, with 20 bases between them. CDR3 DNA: TGTGCCAGCTCAACTCGGACAGTCACACCGCTCTCTGGAAACACCATATATTTT. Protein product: CASSTRTVTPLSGNTIYF. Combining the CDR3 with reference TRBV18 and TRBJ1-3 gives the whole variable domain NAGVMQNPRHLVRRRGQEARLRCSPMKGHSHVYWYRQLPEEGLKFMVYLQKENIIDESGMPKERFSAEFPKEGPSILRIQQVVRGDSAAYFCASSTRTVTPLSGNTIYFGEGSWLTVV.

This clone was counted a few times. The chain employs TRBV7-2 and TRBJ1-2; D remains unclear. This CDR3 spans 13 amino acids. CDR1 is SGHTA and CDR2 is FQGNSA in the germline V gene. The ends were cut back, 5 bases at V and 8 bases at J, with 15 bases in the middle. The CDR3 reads CASSLGGPGGYTF. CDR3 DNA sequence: TGTGCCAGCAGCCTTGGAGGGCCGGGAGGCTACACCTTC. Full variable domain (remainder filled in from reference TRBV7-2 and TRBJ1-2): GAGVSQSPSNKVTEKGKDVELRCDPISGHTALYWYRQSLGQGLEFLIYFQGNSAPDKSGLPSDRFSAERTGGSVSTLTIQRTQQEDSAVYLCASSLGGPGGYTFGSGTRLTVV.

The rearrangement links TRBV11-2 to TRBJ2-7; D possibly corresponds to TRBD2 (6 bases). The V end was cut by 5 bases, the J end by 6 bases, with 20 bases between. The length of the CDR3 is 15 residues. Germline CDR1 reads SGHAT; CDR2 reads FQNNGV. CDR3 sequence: CASSPRLVSSSEQYF. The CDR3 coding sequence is TGTGCCAGCAGCCCCCGACTAGTATCTTCCAGCGAGCAGTACTTC.

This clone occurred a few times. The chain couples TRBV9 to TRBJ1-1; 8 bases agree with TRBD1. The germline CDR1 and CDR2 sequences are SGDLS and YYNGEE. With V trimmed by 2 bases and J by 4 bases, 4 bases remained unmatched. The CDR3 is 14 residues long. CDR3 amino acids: CASSVTGDITEAFF. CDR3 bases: TGTGCCAGCAGCGTGACAGGGGATATCACTGAAGCTTTCTTT.

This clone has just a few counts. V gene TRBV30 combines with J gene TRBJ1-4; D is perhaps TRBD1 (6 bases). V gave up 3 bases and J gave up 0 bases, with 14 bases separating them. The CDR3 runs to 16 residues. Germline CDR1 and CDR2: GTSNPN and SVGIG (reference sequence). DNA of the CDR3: TGTGCCTGGAGCCGCCGACAGGCTACAACTAATGAAAAACTGTTTTTT. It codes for CAWSRRQATTNEKLFF.

The CDR3 loop is CASRYRVQETQYF. The CDR3, as DNA: TGTGCCAGCAGATACAGGGTTCAAGAGACCCAGTACTTC. This chain connects TRBV6-1 to TRBJ2-5; maybe TRBD1 (6 bases). The V gene lost 6 bases and the J gene lost 2 bases, with 10 bases spanning the gap. This CDR3 has 13 residues. Germline V CDR1 and CDR2: MNHNS, SASEGT.

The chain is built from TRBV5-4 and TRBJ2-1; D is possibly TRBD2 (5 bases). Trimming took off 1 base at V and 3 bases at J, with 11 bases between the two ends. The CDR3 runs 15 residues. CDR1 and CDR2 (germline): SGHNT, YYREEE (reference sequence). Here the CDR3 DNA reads TGTGCCAGCAGCTTGAGGAGCGGAGACTACAATGAGCAGTTCTTC. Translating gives CASSLRSGDYNEQFF.

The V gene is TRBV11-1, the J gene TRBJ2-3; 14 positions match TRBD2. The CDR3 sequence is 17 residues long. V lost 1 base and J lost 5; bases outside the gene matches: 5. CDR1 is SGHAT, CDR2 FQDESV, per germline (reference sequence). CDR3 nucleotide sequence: TGTGCCAGCAGCTTAGAGCGAGGACTAGCGGGAGGAGATACGCAGTATTTT. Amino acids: CASSLERGLAGGDTQYF.

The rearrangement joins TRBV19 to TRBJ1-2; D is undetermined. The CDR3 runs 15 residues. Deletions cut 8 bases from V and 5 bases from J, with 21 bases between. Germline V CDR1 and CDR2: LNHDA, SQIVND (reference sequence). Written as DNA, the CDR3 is TGTGCCAGTTCCACGGTAAACCTCCTGCCGTATGGCTACACCTTC. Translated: CASSTVNLLPYGYTF.

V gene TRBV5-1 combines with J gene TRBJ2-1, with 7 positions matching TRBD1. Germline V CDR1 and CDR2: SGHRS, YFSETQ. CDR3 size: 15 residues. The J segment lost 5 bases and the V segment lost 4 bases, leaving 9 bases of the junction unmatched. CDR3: CASSKEGGKDNEQFF. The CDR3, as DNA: TGCGCCAGCAGCAAAGAAGGGGGCAAGGACAATGAGCAGTTCTTC.

The CDR3 loop reads CASNGIRDTEAFF. CDR3 DNA sequence: TGTGCCAGTAACGGGATTCGCGACACTGAAGCTTTCTTT. The chain is built from TRBV19 and TRBJ1-1; D remains ambiguous. There are 13 residues in the CDR3. Looked up from germline, CDR1 is LNHDA and CDR2 is SQIVND (reference sequence). V lost 7 bases to trimming and J lost 3 bases, with 12 bases between them.

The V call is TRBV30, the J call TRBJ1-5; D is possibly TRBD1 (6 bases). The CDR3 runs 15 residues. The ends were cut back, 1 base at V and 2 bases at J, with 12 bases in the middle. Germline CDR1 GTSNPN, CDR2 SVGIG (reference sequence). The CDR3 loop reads CAWSGGGLGNQPQHF. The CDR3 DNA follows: TGTGCCTGGAGTGGGGGGGGCTTAGGCAATCAGCCCCAGCATTTT.

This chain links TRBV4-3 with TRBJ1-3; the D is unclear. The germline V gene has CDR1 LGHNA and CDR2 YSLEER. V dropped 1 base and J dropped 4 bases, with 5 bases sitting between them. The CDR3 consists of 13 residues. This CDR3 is CASSQGPGNTIYF. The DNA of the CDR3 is TGCGCCAGCAGCCAAGGGCCGGGAAACACCATATATTTT.

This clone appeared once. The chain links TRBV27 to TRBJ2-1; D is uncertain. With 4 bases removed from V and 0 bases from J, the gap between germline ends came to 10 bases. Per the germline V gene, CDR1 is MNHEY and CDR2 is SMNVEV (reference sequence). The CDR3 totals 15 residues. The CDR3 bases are TGTGCCAGCAGTTACGACTTGAGCTCCTACAATGAGCAGTTCTTC. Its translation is CASSYDLSSYNEQFF.

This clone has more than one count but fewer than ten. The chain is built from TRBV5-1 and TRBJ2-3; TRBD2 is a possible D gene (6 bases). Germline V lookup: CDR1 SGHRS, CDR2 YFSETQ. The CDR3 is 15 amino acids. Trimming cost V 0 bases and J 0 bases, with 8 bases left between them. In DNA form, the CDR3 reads TGCGCCAGCAGCTTGGGGCTAGCGAGCACAGATACGCAGTATTTT. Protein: CASSLGLASTDTQYF.

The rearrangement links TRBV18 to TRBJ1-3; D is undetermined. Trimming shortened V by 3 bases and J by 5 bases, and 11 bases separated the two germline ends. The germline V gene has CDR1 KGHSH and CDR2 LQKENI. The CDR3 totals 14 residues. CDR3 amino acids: CASSPQEVRNTIYF. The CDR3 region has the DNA TGTGCCAGCTCACCCCAGGAGGTGCGAAACACCATATATTTT. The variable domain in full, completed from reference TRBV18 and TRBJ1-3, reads NAGVMQNPRHLVRRRGQEARLRCSPMKGHSHVYWYRQLPEEGLKFMVYLQKENIIDESGMPKERFSAEFPKEGPSILRIQQVVRGDSAAYFCASSPQEVRNTIYFGEGSWLTVV.

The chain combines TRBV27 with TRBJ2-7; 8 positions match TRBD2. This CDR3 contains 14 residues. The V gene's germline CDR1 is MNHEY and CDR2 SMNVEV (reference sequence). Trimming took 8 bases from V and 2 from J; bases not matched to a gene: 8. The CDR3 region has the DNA TGTGCCAGCCAGGGACTAGGCGGCCCCTACGAGCAGTACTTC. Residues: CASQGLGGPYEQYF.

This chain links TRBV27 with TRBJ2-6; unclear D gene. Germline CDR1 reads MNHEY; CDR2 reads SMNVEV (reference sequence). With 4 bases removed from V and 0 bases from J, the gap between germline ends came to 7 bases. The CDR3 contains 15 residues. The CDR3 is CASSSLSSGANVLTF. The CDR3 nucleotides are TGTGCCAGCAGTTCTCTTAGCTCTGGGGCCAACGTCCTGACTTTC.

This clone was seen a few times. The CDR3 nucleotides read TGTGCCAGCAGCGGCTCCTACAATGAGCAGTTCTTC. Translated: CASSGSYNEQFF. This chain connects TRBV27 to TRBJ2-1; D not certain. From germline, CDR1 is MNHEY and CDR2 SMNVEV (reference sequence). CDR3 size: 12 residues. Trimming took off 6 bases at V and 0 bases at J, with 3 bases between the two ends.

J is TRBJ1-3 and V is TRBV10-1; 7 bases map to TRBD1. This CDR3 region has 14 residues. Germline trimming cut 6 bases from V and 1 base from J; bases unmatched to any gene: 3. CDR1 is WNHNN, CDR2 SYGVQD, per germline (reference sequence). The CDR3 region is CASSAGQSGNTIYF. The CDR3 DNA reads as TGCGCCAGCAGCGCGGGACAGTCTGGAAACACCATATATTTT.

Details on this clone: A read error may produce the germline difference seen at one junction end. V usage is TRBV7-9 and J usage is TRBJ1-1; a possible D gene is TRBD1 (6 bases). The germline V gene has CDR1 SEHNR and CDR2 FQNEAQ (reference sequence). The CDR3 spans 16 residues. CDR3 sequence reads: CSSTTLAGAWVTEAFF. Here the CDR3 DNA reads TGTTCCAGCACCACCCTAGCAGGGGCCTGGGTCACTGAAGCTTTCTTT.

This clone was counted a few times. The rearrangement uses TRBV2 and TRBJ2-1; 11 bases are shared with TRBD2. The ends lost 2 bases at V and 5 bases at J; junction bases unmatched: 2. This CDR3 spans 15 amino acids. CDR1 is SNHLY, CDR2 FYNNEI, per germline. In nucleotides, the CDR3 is TGTGCCAGCAGTGAAAAACTAGCGGGAGACAATGAGCAGTTCTTC. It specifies CASSEKLAGDNEQFF. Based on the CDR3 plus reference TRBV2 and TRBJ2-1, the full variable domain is EPEVTQTPSHQVTQMGQEVILRCVPISNHLYFYWYRQILGQKVEFLVSFYNNEISEKSEIFDDQFSVERPDGSNFTLKIRSTKLEDSAMYFCASSEKLAGDNEQFFGPGTRLTVL.

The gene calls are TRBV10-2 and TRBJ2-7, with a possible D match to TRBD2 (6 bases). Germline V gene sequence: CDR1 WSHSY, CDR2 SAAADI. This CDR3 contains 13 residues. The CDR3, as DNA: TGCGCAACGACGCCGGGACTTATTTACGAGCAGTACTTC. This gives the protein CATTPGLIYEQYF.

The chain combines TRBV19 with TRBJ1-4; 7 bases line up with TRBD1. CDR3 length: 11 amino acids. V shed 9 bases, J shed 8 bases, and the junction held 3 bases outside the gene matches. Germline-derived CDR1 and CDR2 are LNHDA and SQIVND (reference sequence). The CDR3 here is CASQDREKLFF. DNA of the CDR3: TGTGCCAGCCAGGACAGGGAAAAACTGTTTTTT.

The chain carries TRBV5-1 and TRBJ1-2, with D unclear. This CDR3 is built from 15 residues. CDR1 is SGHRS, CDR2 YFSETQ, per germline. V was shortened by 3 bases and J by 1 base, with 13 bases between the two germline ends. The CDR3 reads CASSSRTGLNYGYTF. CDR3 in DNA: TGCGCCAGCAGCTCCCGGACTGGGCTTAACTATGGCTACACCTTC.

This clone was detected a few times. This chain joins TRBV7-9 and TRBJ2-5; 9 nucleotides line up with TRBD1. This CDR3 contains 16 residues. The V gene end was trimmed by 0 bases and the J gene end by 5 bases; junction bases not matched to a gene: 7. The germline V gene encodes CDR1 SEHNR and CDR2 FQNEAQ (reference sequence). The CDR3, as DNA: TGTGCCAGCAGCTTAGCTTCCGGACAGGGGTCGGAGACCCAGTACTTC. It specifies CASSLASGQGSETQYF.

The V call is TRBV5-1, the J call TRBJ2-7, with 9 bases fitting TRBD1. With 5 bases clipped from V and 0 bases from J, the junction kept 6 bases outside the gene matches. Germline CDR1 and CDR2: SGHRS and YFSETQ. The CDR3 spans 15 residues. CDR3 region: CASRPQGASSYEQYF. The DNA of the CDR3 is TGCGCCAGCAGACCACAGGGGGCAAGCTCCTACGAGCAGTACTTC. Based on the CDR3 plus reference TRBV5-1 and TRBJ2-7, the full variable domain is KAGVTQTPRYLIKTRGQQVTLSCSPISGHRSVSWYQQTPGQGLQFLFEYFSETQRNKGNFPGRFSGRQFSNSRSEMNVSTLELGDSALYLCASRPQGASSYEQYFGPGTRLTVT.

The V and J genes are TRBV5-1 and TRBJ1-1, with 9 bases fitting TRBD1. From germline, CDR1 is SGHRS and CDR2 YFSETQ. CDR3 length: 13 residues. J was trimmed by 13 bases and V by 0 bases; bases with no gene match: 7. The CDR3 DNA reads TGCGCCAGCAGCTTGGGGGGACAGGGTCTCTTTTTCTTT. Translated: CASSLGGQGLFFF.